The source of this T cell receptor (beta chain) is a study of control samples from healthy donors and cancer patients. Only in-frame clones appear in the TCRdb table, and some are missing; sequencing was by immunoSEQ multiplex PCR. The sample contains fewer than 150,000 clones, approximately 90% of which appear only once. The sample taken for sequencing was blood. This sequence was found in a woman aged 18 to 35 in good health.

The CDR3 region has the DNA TGTGCCAGCAGTTACTCCTTGCAAGGGACAGATACGCAGTATTTT. It codes for CASSYSLQGTDTQYF. The chain is built from TRBV6-6 and TRBJ2-3; D is uncertain. There are 15 residues in the CDR3. The V gene lost 0 bases and the J gene lost 3 bases, with 10 bases spanning the gap. CDR1 is MNHNY, CDR2 SVGAGI, per germline (reference sequence).